This TCR beta chain is drawn from a study of tumor and adjacent non-tumor tissue in lung cancer. The V gene's germline CDR1 is MDHEN and CDR2 SYDVKM. The CDR3 has 15 residues. On this clonotype: The germline gene is not matched at one end of the junction; a read error may be the cause.

No cell sorting was done before RNA was extracted from the tissue. The library came from three nested PCR rounds adapted from ARM-PCR protocols. Via MiXCR, TCRdb re-called the multiplex PCR reads, giving one row per CDR3 protein. The sample records under 140,000 distinct CDR3 sequences, nearly 85% being singletons. V is TRBV28 and J is TRBJ2-7; D is possibly TRBD2 (5 bases). This receptor was obtained from a man aged 65 to 79 with non-small cell lung cancer. Material: lung tumor tissue. As DNA, the CDR3 is TGTGCCAGCAGCCCAAGGGTCCAGACTACCTACGAGCACTACTTC. Its protein is CASSPRVQTTYEHYF. The variable domain in full, with the rest retrieved from reference TRBV28 and TRBJ2-7, is DVKVTQSSRYLVKRTGEKVFLECVQDMDHENMFWYRQDPGLGLRLIYFSYDVKMKEKGDIPEGYSVSREKKERFSLILESASTNQTSMYLCASSPRVQTTYEHYFGPGTRLTVT.